This T cell receptor (beta chain) was identified during a study of T cells in Graves' hyperthyroidism and ophthalmopathy. Details on this clonotype: Its antigen is not known.

The study, taken as a whole, reports: A median around 6.8 months before onset, the model predicted ophthalmopathy.

This CDR3 contains 15 residues. The V gene's germline CDR1 is SGHNT and CDR2 YENEEA. V shed 5 bases and J shed 7 bases, with 15 bases lying between them. RNA transcripts yielded amplified TCR beta CDR3 regions. TCR CDR3 underwent first-round RT-PCR with the HTBI primer set. TCRdb re-analysed the multiplex PCR reads in MiXCR, keeping a single row per CDR3 protein. The table lists about 600,000 distinct CDR3 sequences, approximately 15% of them singletons. The source of this sequence is a woman under 30 with Graves' ophthalmopathy. The sample comprised blood. The genes are TRBV11-3 and TRBJ1-6, with a weak D call TRBD1 (5 bases). The CDR3 DNA sequence: TGTGCCAGCAGCGCGAATCCAGGGAAGAATTCACCCCTCCACTTT. It codes for CASSANPGKNSPLHF.